The 24 T cell receptor beta chains given below trace back to one sample, sequenced in a study of T cells in Graves' hyperthyroidism and ophthalmopathy (dated by TCRdb to the late 2010s). The library was obtained by multiplex PCR. For sequencing, an Illumina HiSeq 2000 was employed. Amplification of TCR beta CDR3 regions was carried out from RNA transcripts. The first round of RT-PCR for the TCR CDR3 was performed with the HTBI primer set and the Qiagen OneStep RT-PCR kit. TCRdb handled the public reads itself, with Q25 trimming in fastp and clone calling in MiXCR, and kept productive beta chains. Here each entry gathers all rows of one CDR3 protein and keeps the most common genes and DNA. The sample includes a few hundred thousand distinct CDR3 sequences, with approximately 16% observed a single time. The ten top clones hold 3% to 4% of the sample. Material: blood. The receptor source for this set is a woman aged 40 to 49 with Graves' ophthalmopathy.

This clonotype came up many times. V usage is TRBV2 and J usage is TRBJ2-1, with 8 bases identical to TRBD2. The V gene end was trimmed by 4 bases and the J gene end by 4 bases; junction bases not matched to a gene: 9. Germline V gene data show CDR1 as SNHLY and CDR2 as FYNNEI. This CDR3 comprises 16 residues. The CDR3 sequence: CASSAWGAGAYNEQFF. CDR3 sequence (DNA): TGTGCCAGCAGTGCGTGGGGAGCGGGGGCGTACAATGAGCAGTTCTTC.

This clonotype was counted only a few times. J is TRBJ2-5 and V is TRBV19, with TRBD1 matching over 10 bases. This CDR3 has 15 amino acids. V shed 9 bases, J shed 2 bases, and the junction held 9 bases outside the gene matches. The V gene's germline CDR1 is LNHDA and CDR2 SQIVND (reference sequence). The CDR3 bases are TGTGCCAGCACCCCCCGGACAGGGGGTCAAGAGACCCAGTACTTC. This encodes CASTPRTGGQETQYF.

This chain joins TRBV19 and TRBJ1-1; D uncertain. V was cut by 5 bases and J by 5 bases, with 12 bases left in between. This CDR3 is built from 13 residues. Germline lookup yields CDR1 LNHDA and CDR2 SQIVND (reference sequence). This CDR3 reads CASSPQIVTEAFF. CDR3 sequence (DNA): TGTGCCAGTAGTCCACAGATAGTAACTGAAGCTTTCTTT.

The sample holds many counts of this clonotype. The chain employs TRBV30 and TRBJ2-2, with 7 bases that match TRBD1. The junction had 11 bases not matched to a gene; V was cut back by 7 bases and J by 6 bases. Germline-derived CDR1 and CDR2 are GTSNPN and SVGIG (reference sequence). The CDR3 length is 14 residues. In DNA, the CDR3 is TGTGCCTTCGAACCGACAGGGTTCGCCGGGGAGCTGTTTTTT. It codes for CAFEPTGFAGELFF. Variable domain in full (rest from reference TRBV30 and TRBJ2-2): SQTIHQWPATLVQPVGSPLSLECTVEGTSNPNLYWYRQAAGRGLQLLFYSVGIGQISSEVPQNLSASRPQDRQFILSSKKLLLSDSGFYLCAFEPTGFAGELFFGEGSRLTVL.

This clonotype was picked up a small number of times. V and J are TRBV2 and TRBJ2-2; D is unclear. From germline, CDR1 is SNHLY and CDR2 FYNNEI. CDR3 length: 13 residues. V lost 3 bases and J lost 6, with 8 bases in between. CDR3 sequence (DNA): TGTGCCAGCAGTGACGGCCTAGCCGGGGAGCTGTTTTTT. It is translated as CASSDGLAGELFF.

Many counts were recorded for this clonotype. The chain combines TRBV18 with TRBJ1-1, with 10 bases lining up with TRBD1. The CDR3 covers 15 residues. The germline V gene has CDR1 KGHSH and CDR2 LQKENI. J was trimmed by 1 base and V by 4 bases; bases with no gene match: 3. CDR3 protein: CASSRQGARNTEAFF. Here the CDR3 DNA reads TGTGCCAGCTCACGACAGGGGGCTAGGAACACTGAAGCTTTCTTT.

This clonotype was detected many times. This chain joins TRBV3-1 and TRBJ2-1; D may be TRBD2 (5 bases). The CDR3 runs 15 residues. Germline loops: CDR1 LGHDT, CDR2 YNNKEL (reference sequence). V was shortened by 5 bases and J by 0 bases, with 11 bases between the two germline ends. The CDR3 nucleotides are TGTGCCAGCAGCACGAGGGCGAGCTCCTACAATGAGCAGTTCTTC. Amino acid sequence: CASSTRASSYNEQFF.

The sample holds many counts of this clonotype. This chain uses TRBV29-1 with TRBJ1-1; D is unclear. The CDR3 runs 13 residues. With 0 bases removed from V and 4 bases from J, the gap between germline ends came to 9 bases. Germline V gene data show CDR1 as SQVTM and CDR2 as ANQGSEA. CDR3: CSVEDGFRTEAFF. The CDR3 bases are TGCAGCGTTGAAGATGGCTTTCGCACTGAAGCTTTCTTT.

This clonotype was seen only a few times. The genes are TRBV5-1 and TRBJ2-7, with D uncertain. The CDR3 totals 14 residues. Germline V gene sequence: CDR1 SGHRS, CDR2 YFSETQ. Trimming took off 0 bases at V and 2 bases at J, with 9 bases between the two ends. CDR3 coding DNA: TGCGCCAGCAGCTTGGAGCAGACCACCTACGAGCAGTACTTC. Residues: CASSLEQTTYEQYF.

In its sample, this clonotype was seen many times. The chain uses TRBV11-2 and TRBJ1-1; TRBD1 matches at 7 bases. Looked up from germline, CDR1 is SGHAT and CDR2 is FQNNGV. CDR3 size: 14 residues. Unmatched junction bases numbered 4, after V lost 1 base and J lost 5 bases. CDR3 protein: CASSLVGGETEAFF. CDR3 DNA sequence: TGTGCCAGCAGCTTAGTAGGGGGCGAAACTGAAGCTTTCTTT. The full variable domain, with the rest looked up from reference TRBV11-2 and TRBJ1-1, is EAGVAQSPRYKIIEKRQSVAFWCNPISGHATLYWYQQILGQGPKLLIQFQNNGVVDDSQLPKDRFSAERLKGVDSTLKIQPAKLEDSAVYLCASSLVGGETEAFFGQGTRLTVV.

Many counts were recorded for this clonotype. V usage is TRBV20-1 and J usage is TRBJ2-2; D unresolved. Trimming cost V 3 bases and J 0 bases, with 8 bases left between them. The CDR3 extends over 14 amino acids. Germline assignment: CDR1 DFQATT and CDR2 SNEGSKA (reference sequence). The CDR3 coding sequence is TGCAGTGCTAGTGCTCAGGCGAACACCGGGGAGCTGTTTTTT. Protein: CSASAQANTGELFF.

In its sample, this clonotype was seen many times. The chain couples TRBV6-1 to TRBJ2-4; D is perhaps TRBD1 (6 bases). There are 17 residues in the CDR3. The germline CDR1 and CDR2 sequences are MNHNS and SASEGT. V was clipped by 2 bases and J by 3 bases, with 17 bases between them. CDR3 residues: CASSERGSFWGKNIQYF. CDR3 in DNA: TGTGCCAGCAGTGAAAGGGGGTCCTTCTGGGGCAAAAACATTCAGTACTTC.

This chain joins TRBV12-3 or TRBV12-4 and TRBJ2-3; D uncertain. CDR3 length equals 12 residues. Between the trimmed V and J ends, which lost 8 bases and 2 bases, there was a span of 8 bases. CDR3 bases: TGTGCCAGCCTGAGCGACACAGATACGCAGTATTTT. Its protein is CASLSDTDTQYF.

This clonotype turned up a few times. This chain connects TRBV2 to TRBJ2-7, with a tentative D call TRBD1 (5 bases). The CDR3 covers 11 residues. Germline CDR1 and CDR2: SNHLY and FYNNEI. Trimming removed 6 bases at V and 2 bases at J, with 5 bases between. In DNA, the CDR3 is TGTGCCAGCAGAGGGGCCTACGAGCAGTACTTC. Its protein is CASRGAYEQYF.

This chain joins TRBV3-1 and TRBJ1-1, with a tentative D call TRBD1 (6 bases). Germline-derived CDR1 and CDR2 are LGHDT and YNNKEL (reference sequence). CDR3 size: 13 residues. The V end lost 3 bases, the J end lost 6 bases, and 11 bases lay between the germline ends. CDR3 in DNA: TGTGCCAGCAGCCAGAGGGGGTACGCTGAAGCTTTCTTT. This codes for CASSQRGYAEAFF.

The genes are TRBV2 and TRBJ1-5; TRBD1 matches at 7 bases. In germline, CDR1 is SNHLY, CDR2 FYNNEI. This CDR3 spans 13 amino acids. With 2 bases clipped from V and 8 bases from J, the junction kept 3 bases outside the gene matches. In DNA form, the CDR3 reads TGTGCCAGCAGTGAACAGGGGGTTGAGCCCCAGCATTTT. This encodes CASSEQGVEPQHF.

This clonotype was counted ten times or more. This sequence joins TRBV2 and TRBJ2-1; TRBD2 matches 10 bases. This CDR3 contains 14 residues. V trimming: 5 bases; J trimming: 6 bases; junction bases outside the gene matches: 4. The V gene's germline CDR1 is SNHLY and CDR2 FYNNEI. The CDR3 is CASSPSGSFNEQFF. The CDR3 bases are TGTGCCAGCAGTCCTAGCGGGAGTTTCAATGAGCAGTTCTTC.

This clonotype has a handful of counts. The rearrangement joins TRBV6-6 to TRBJ2-1; 11 bases line up with TRBD1. The germline gives CDR1 MNHNY, CDR2 SVGAGI (reference sequence). The CDR3 has 16 residues. The ends lost 0 bases at V and 3 bases at J; junction bases unmatched: 1. CDR3: CASSYSGQGVYNEQFF. DNA of the CDR3: TGTGCCAGCAGTTACTCGGGACAGGGGGTCTACAATGAGCAGTTCTTC.

This clonotype came up many times. The rearrangement links TRBV5-1 to TRBJ2-1, with 11 bases that match TRBD1. V trimming: 0 bases; J trimming: 10 bases; junction bases outside the gene matches: 6. This CDR3 region has 15 residues. Germline V gene sequence: CDR1 SGHRS, CDR2 YFSETQ. This chain's CDR3 is CASSLDGQGAREQFF. CDR3 nucleotides: TGCGCCAGCAGCTTGGATGGACAGGGGGCGCGGGAGCAGTTCTTC.

The chain combines TRBV28 with TRBJ1-1, with D unclear. The CDR3 consists of 14 residues. Germline V gene data show CDR1 as MDHEN and CDR2 as SYDVKM. V lost 5 bases and J lost 9, with 19 bases in between. The CDR3 spells CASSPPGRLPQAFF. The CDR3, as DNA: TGTGCCAGCAGTCCGCCCGGCAGGCTGCCCCAAGCTTTCTTT.

This clonotype was detected many times. The chain joins TRBV20-1 to TRBJ1-2; no firm D call. The CDR3 contains 12 residues. The V gene's germline CDR1 is DFQATT and CDR2 SNEGSKA (reference sequence). Trimming pared 3 bases from V and 4 bases from J, leaving 9 bases between. The CDR3 here is CSASTSPYGYTF. Written as DNA, the CDR3 is TGCAGTGCTAGCACCTCCCCCTATGGCTACACCTTC.

V and J are TRBV24-1 and TRBJ2-2, with a possible D match to TRBD2 (5 bases). Germline CDR1 KGHDR, CDR2 SFDVKD. Trimming took off 7 bases at V and 5 bases at J, with 10 bases between the two ends. The CDR3 contains 13 residues. The CDR3 DNA is TGTGCCACCAGGTCCTCGGGGACCGGGGAGCTGTTTTTT. This translates into CATRSSGTGELFF.

The chain carries TRBV19 and TRBJ2-2; 9 nucleotides line up with TRBD1. The germline V gene has CDR1 LNHDA and CDR2 SQIVND (reference sequence). After removal of 10 bases from V and 4 bases from J, the junction contained 7 bases not matched to a gene. The CDR3 consists of 14 residues. CDR3 amino acids: CATAGTGSTGELFF. The DNA for the CDR3 is TGTGCCACCGCGGGGACAGGGTCCACCGGGGAGCTGTTTTTT.

The chain employs TRBV28 and TRBJ1-4; 8 bases match TRBD1. Germline-derived CDR1 and CDR2 are MDHEN and SYDVKM. The CDR3 loop spans 15 amino acids. With V trimmed by 5 bases and J by 5 bases, 7 bases remained unmatched. This CDR3 is CASSPRTGLNEKLFF. CDR3 nucleotide sequence: TGTGCCAGCAGTCCCAGGACAGGGTTGAATGAAAAACTGTTTTTT.